This is a list of T cell receptor beta chains from one sample in a study of identical twins. MiXCR was run by TCRdb on the 5' RACE reads, yielding one entry per CDR3 protein. The sample includes about 290,000 distinct CDR3 sequences, roughly 10% of them seen just once. The same sample was also used in a study of yellow fever vaccine responses in identical twins.

Sequences were obtained from CD8+ T cells sorted from blood. All receptors derive from a woman between 18 and 29 years old in good health. CDR3s include the opening cysteine and the closing phenylalanine or tryptophan. D genes are given only for firm matches.

d_call	v_call	j_call	cdr3_aa
.	TRBV7-9	TRBJ2-7	CASSGGERGAYEQYF
.	TRBV27	TRBJ1-1	CASTGALNTEAFF
.	TRBV27	TRBJ2-7	CASSVRATYEQYF
.	TRBV9	TRBJ2-1	CASSVETANGEQFF
.	TRBV4-2	TRBJ2-2	CASSQGVGELFF
.	TRBV6-5	TRBJ2-2	CASSQNTGELFF
.	TRBV20-1	TRBJ2-1	CSARSWDGGLRYNEQFF
.	TRBV6-2/TRBV6-3	TRBJ1-5	CASSPGFAGDPGHSNQPQHF
.	TRBV4-2	TRBJ2-5	CASSQGSGFGPQETQYF
TRBD1	TRBV12-3/TRBV12-4	TRBJ2-2	CASSQDRVSPGELFF
.	TRBV11-2	TRBJ2-7	CASSTASRSSYEQYF
TRBD2	TRBV11-3	TRBJ2-3	CASSLRGRAGDTQYF
.	TRBV19	TRBJ2-2	CASSIRGTGELFF
TRBD2	TRBV7-6	TRBJ2-2	CASSIGLAGTGELFF